This TCR beta chain was sequenced in a study of early T cells in non-severe SARS-CoV-2 infection. Turning to the study itself: Whole-blood bulk RNA, unsorted, was sequenced, and chains were unpaired. Overall study results and limits: Matching against VDJdb likely underestimated virus-specific expansions, favoring anti-spike CD8.

This clonotype was counted many times. Its antigen remains unknown. Individual cDNA molecules received unique molecular identifiers. TCRdb reprocessed the 5' RACE reads via MiXCR and lists one record per CDR3 protein. The table shows about 71,000 distinct CDR3 sequences, with 9.5% to 15% occurring only once. CDR1 SEHNR and CDR2 FQNEAQ come from the germline V gene (reference sequence). Between the trimmed V and J ends, which lost 7 bases and 5 bases, there was a span of 14 bases. The CDR3 is 13 amino acids. The clonotype originates from an adult who was a healthcare worker with PCR-confirmed SARS-CoV-2 infection or an uninfected control (not recorded which). Sequenced material: whole blood, taken at baseline. The rearrangement joins TRBV7-9 to TRBJ1-1; tentative D call: TRBD1 (5 bases). The CDR3: CASTAGRGTEAFF. The CDR3 DNA is TGTGCCAGCACCGCAGGGCGGGGGACTGAAGCTTTCTTT. The whole variable domain, remainder taken from reference TRBV7-9 and TRBJ1-1, is DTGVSQNPRHKITKRGQNVTFRCDPISEHNRLYWYRQTLGQGPEFLTYFQNEAQLEKSRLLSDRFSAERPKGSFSTLEIQRTEQGDSAMYLCASTAGRGTEAFFGQGTRLTVV.